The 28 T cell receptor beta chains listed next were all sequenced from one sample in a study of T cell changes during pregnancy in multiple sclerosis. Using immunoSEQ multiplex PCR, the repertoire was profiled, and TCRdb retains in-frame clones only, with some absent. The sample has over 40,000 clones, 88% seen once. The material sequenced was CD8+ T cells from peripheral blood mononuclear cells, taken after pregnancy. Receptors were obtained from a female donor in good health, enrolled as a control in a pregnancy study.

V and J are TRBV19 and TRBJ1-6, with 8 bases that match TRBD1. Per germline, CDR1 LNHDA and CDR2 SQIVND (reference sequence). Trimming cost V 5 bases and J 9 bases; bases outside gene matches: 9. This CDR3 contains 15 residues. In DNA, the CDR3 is TGTGCCAGTAGTCCGAAGTCAGGGGGCAGTTCACCCCTCCACTTT. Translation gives CASSPKSGGSSPLHF.

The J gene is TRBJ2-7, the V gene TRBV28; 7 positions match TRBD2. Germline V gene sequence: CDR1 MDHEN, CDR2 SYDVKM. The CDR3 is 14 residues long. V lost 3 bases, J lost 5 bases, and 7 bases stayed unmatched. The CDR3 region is CASSFRGRVHEQYF. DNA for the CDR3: TGTGCCAGCAGTTTTCGGGGGAGGGTCCACGAGCAGTACTTC.

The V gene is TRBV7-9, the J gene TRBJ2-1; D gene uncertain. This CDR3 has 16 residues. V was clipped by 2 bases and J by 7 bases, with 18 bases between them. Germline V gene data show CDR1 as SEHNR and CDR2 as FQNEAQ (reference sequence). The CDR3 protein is CASSLLYEPERNEQFF. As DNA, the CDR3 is TGTGCCAGCAGCTTATTATATGAGCCCGAAAGAAATGAGCAGTTCTTC.

The DNA for the CDR3 is TGTGCCAGCAGCGGGGACAGGGCCACTGAAGCTTTCTTT. It translates to CASSGDRATEAFF. The chain links TRBV7-9 to TRBJ1-1; 9 bases match TRBD1. The J segment lost 4 bases and the V segment lost 5 bases, leaving 2 bases of the junction unmatched. Germline CDR1 SEHNR, CDR2 FQNEAQ (reference sequence). This CDR3 region has 13 residues.

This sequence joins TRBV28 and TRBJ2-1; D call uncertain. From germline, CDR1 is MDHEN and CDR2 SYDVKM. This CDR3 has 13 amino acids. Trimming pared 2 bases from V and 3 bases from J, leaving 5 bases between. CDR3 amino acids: CASSLPLYNEQFF. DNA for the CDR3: TGTGCCAGCAGTTTACCACTCTACAATGAGCAGTTCTTC.

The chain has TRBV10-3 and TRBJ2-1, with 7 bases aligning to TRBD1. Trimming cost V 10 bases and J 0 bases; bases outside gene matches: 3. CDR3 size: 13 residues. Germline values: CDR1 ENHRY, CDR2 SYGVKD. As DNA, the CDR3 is TGTGCCACCCGGGACAGCTCCTACAATGAGCAGTTCTTC. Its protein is CATRDSSYNEQFF.

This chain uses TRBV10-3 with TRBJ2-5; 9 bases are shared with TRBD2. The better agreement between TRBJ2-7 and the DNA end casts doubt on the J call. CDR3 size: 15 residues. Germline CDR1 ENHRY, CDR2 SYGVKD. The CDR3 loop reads CAISDGTSSSYEQYF. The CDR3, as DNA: TGTGCCATCAGTGATGGGACTAGCTCCTCCTACGAGCAGTACTTC.

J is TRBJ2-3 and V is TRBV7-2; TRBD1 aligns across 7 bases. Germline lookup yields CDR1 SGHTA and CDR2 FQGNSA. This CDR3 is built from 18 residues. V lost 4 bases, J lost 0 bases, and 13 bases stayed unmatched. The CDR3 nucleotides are TGTGCCAGCAGCTCCACACTTCGACAGGGCCCCAGCACAGATACGCAGTATTTT. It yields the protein CASSSTLRQGPSTDTQYF.

CDR3 sequence: CASSPRGTSRTGELFF. The CDR3 DNA reads as TGCGCCAGCAGCCCCCGGGGGACTAGTCGCACCGGGGAGCTGTTTTTT. This chain connects TRBV4-1 to TRBJ2-2, with 8 bases identical to TRBD2. V lost 4 bases to trimming and J lost 4 bases; unmatched junction nucleotides: 8. The CDR3 is 16 amino acids. Germline lookup yields CDR1 MGHRA and CDR2 YSYEKL.

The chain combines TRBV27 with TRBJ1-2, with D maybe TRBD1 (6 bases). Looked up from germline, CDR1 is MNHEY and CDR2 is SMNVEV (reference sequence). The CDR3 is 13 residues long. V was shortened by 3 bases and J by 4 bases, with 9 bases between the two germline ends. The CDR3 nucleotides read TGTGCCAGCAGTTTGGGGGCAGCCTATGGCTACACCTTC. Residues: CASSLGAAYGYTF.

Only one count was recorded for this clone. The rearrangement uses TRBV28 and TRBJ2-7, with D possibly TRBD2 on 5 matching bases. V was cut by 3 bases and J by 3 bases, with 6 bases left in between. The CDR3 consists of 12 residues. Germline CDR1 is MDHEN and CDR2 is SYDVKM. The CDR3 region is CASSFGLYEQYF. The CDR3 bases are TGTGCCAGCAGTTTCGGACTCTACGAGCAGTACTTC.

The CDR3 DNA is TGTGCCAGTAGGAGCAATACAGGGTATCGTGAGGATCAGCCCCAGCATTTT. Translation: CASRSNTGYREDQPQHF. This chain uses TRBV19 with TRBJ1-5; D might be TRBD1 (6 bases). Germline CDR1 LNHDA, CDR2 SQIVND (reference sequence). The V end lost 6 bases, the J end lost 5 bases, and 23 bases lay between the germline ends. The CDR3 is made up of 17 amino acids. Drawing the rest from reference TRBV19 and TRBJ1-5, the complete variable domain is DGGITQSPKYLFRKEGQNVTLSCEQNLNHDAMYWYRQDPGQGLRLIYYSQIVNDFQKGDIAEGYSVSREKKESFPLTVTSAQKNPTAFYLCASRSNTGYREDQPQHFGDGTRLSIL.

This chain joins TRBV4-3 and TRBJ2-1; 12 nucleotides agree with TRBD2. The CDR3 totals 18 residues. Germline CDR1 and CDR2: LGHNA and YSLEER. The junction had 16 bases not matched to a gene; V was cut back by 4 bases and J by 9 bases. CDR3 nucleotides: TGCGCCAGCAGCCCCTCAAGTCAGGCTAGCGGGGGGGCGAGTGAGCAGTTCTTC. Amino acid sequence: CASSPSSQASGGASEQFF.

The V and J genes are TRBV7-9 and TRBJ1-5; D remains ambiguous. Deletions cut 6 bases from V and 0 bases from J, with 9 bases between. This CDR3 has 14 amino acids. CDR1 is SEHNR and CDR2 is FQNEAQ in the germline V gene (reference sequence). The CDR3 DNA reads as TGTGCCAGCAGGTCTTCCAGTAGCAATCAGCCCCAGCATTTT. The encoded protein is CASRSSSSNQPQHF.

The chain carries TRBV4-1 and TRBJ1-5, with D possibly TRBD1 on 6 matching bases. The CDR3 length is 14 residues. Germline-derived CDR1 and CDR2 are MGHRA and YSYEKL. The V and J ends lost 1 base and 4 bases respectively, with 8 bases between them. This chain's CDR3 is CASSQGTANQPQHF. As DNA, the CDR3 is TGCGCCAGCAGCCAAGGGACAGCTAATCAGCCCCAGCATTTT.

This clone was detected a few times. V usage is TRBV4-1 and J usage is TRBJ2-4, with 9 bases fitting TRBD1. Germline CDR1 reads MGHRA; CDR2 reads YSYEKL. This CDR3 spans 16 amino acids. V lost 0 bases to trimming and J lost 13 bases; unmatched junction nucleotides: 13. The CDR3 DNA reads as TGCGCCAGCAGCCAAGATGCGGGACAGGGCTTGGCTATCCAGTACTTC. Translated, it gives CASSQDAGQGLAIQYF.

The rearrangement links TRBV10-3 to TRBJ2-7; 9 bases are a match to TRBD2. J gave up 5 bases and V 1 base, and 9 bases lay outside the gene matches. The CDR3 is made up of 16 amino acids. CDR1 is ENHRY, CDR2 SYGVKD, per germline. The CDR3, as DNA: TGTGCCATCAGTGAGTTGGGCGGGGGGGGCTGGGACGAGCAGTACTTC. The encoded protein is CAISELGGGGWDEQYF.

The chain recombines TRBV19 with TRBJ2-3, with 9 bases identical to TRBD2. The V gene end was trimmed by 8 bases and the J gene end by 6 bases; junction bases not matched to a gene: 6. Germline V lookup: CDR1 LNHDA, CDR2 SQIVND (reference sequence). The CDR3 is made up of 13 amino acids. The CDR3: CASGLAMVDTQYF. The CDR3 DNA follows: TGTGCCAGTGGACTAGCGATGGTGGATACGCAGTATTTT.

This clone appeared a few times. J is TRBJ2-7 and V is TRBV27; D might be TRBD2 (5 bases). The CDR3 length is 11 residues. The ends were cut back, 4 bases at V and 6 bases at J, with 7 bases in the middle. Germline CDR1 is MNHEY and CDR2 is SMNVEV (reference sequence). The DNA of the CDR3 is TGTGCCAGCAGTTCAGGAGGCGAGCAGTACTTC. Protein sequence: CASSSGGEQYF.

The chain's CDR3 is CASRRLGGGRNEQYF. CDR3 coding DNA: TGTGCCAGCAGGCGCCTTGGCGGGGGGAGGAACGAGCAGTACTTC. This rearrangement joins TRBV27 to TRBJ2-7, with 8 bases that match TRBD2. This CDR3 comprises 15 residues. The V gene's germline CDR1 is MNHEY and CDR2 SMNVEV (reference sequence). The V and J ends lost 6 bases and 5 bases, in that order; junction bases with no gene match: 12.

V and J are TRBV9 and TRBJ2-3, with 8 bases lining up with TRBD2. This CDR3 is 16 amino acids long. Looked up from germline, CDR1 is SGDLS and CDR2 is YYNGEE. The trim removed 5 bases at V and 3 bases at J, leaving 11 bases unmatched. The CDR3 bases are TGTGCCAGCAGTATCCCCGGGGGGGCGGTGACAGATACGCAGTATTTT. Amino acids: CASSIPGGAVTDTQYF.

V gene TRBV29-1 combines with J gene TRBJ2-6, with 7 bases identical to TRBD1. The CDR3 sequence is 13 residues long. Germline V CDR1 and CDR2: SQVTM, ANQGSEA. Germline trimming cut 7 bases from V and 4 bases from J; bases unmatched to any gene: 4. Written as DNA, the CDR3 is TGCAGCGCCGAGACAGGGGGGGCCAACGTCCTGACTTTC. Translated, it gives CSAETGGANVLTF.

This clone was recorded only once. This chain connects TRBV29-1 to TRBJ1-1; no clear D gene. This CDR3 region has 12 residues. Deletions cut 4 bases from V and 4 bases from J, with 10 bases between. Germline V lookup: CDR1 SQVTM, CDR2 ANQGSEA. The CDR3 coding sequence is TGCAGCGTTGTAATGGAGGGCACTGAAGCTTTCTTT. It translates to CSVVMEGTEAFF. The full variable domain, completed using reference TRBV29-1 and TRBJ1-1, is SAVISQKPSRDICQRGTSLTIQCQVDSQVTMMFWYRQQPGQSLTLIATANQGSEATYESGFVIDKFPISRPNLTFSTLTVSNMSPEDSSIYLCSVVMEGTEAFFGQGTRLTVV.

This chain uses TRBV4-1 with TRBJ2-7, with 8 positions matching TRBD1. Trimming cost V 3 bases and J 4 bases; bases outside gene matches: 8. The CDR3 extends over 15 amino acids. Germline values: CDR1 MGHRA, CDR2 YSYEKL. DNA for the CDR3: TGCGCCAGCAGCCACCCAGGACAGGGAGAATACGAGCAGTACTTC. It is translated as CASSHPGQGEYEQYF.

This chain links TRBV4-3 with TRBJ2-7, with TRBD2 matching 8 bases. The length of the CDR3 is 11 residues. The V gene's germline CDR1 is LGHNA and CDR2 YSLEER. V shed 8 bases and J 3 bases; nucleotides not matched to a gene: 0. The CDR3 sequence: CASGTSYEQYF. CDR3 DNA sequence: TGCGCCAGCGGGACTAGCTACGAGCAGTACTTC.

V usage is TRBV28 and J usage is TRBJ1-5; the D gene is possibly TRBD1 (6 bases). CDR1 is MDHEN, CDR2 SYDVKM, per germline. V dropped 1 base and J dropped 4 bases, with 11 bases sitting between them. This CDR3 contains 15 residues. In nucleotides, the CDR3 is TGTGCCAGCAGTTTATCGGCGACAGGTAATCAGCCCCAGCATTTT. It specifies CASSLSATGNQPQHF.

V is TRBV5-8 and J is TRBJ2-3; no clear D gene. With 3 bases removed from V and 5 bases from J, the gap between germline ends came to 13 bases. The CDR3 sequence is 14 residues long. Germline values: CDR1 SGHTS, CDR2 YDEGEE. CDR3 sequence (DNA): TGTGCCAGCAGCTCCTCCGTCTACCTAGATACGCAGTATTTT. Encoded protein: CASSSSVYLDTQYF. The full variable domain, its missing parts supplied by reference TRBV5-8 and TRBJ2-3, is EAGVTQSPTHLIKTRGQQATLRCSPISGHTSVYWYQQALGLGLQFLLWYDEGEERNRGNFPPRFSGRQFPNYSSELNVNALELEDSALYLCASSSSVYLDTQYFGPGTRLTVL.

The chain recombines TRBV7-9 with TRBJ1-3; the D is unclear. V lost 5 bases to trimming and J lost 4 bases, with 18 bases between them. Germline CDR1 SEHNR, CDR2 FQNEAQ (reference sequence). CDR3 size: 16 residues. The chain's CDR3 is CASSLGGVGFGNTIYF. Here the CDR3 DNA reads TGTGCCAGCAGCCTAGGCGGGGTTGGGTTCGGAAACACCATATATTTT.